Detailed here is one T cell receptor (beta chain). Its antigen remains unknown. The germline V gene has CDR1 LNHDA and CDR2 SQIVND (reference sequence). Trimming took 3 bases from V and 6 from J; bases not matched to a gene: 5. The CDR3 length is 14 residues. These data belong to a study of PD-L1 blockade in urothelial cancer. Background on the study: Prior chemotherapy ranged from 0 to 3 regimens per patient. Per blood sample, T cells had a median of roughly 140,000. Notes on the study in general: The study found that durable-benefit patients expanded tumor-associated blood clones more at 3 weeks.

Spiking of synthetic TCR analog templates was performed in each PCR. Produced via immunoSEQ multiplex PCR; TCRdb's table is partial and in-frame only. The sample lists 90,000 to 120,000 clones; approximately 85% were seen once. This material consisted of PBMCs, taken around atezolizumab (anti-PD-L1) treatment. The sequence was collected from a man aged 50 to 59 with urothelial cancer. The chain couples TRBV19 to TRBJ1-5; TRBD1 agrees at 7 bases. DNA of the CDR3: TGTGCCAGTAGTATTGGAGGGGGCGGTCAGCCCCAGCATTTT. This translates into CASSIGGGGQPQHF.